The sequence of this T cell receptor (beta chain) was determined in a study of beta chain features in type 1 diabetes. About this clone: Its cognate antigen is unknown.

The authors reverse transcribed all of the isolated RNA, so sequencing captured expressed TCRB transcripts. Here immunoSEQ multiplex PCR was the method, and the copy in TCRdb shows in-frame clones only, minus some. This table has hundreds of thousands of clones, more than 9.5% appearing once. Study conclusions and caveats: All four CD4+ subsets of Type 1 diabetes patients contained TCRB CDR3s that were moderately but significantly shorter. Compared with healthy donors, patients appeared to share more similar naive, central memory and regulatory TCRB repertoires. cDNA-based reads could over-represent cells with high TCR expression.

Germline CDR1 SGHRS, CDR2 YFSETQ. The CDR3 totals 14 residues. Trimming took 0 bases from V and 8 from J, leaving 12 bases between them. The receptor was isolated from a young woman in good health. Source material: naive CD4+ T cells from blood. This chain uses TRBV5-1 with TRBJ2-1; D is uncertain. The CDR3 sequence is CASSLAAGLDEQFF. The CDR3 coding sequence is TGCGCCAGCAGCTTGGCGGCAGGCTTGGATGAGCAGTTCTTC.